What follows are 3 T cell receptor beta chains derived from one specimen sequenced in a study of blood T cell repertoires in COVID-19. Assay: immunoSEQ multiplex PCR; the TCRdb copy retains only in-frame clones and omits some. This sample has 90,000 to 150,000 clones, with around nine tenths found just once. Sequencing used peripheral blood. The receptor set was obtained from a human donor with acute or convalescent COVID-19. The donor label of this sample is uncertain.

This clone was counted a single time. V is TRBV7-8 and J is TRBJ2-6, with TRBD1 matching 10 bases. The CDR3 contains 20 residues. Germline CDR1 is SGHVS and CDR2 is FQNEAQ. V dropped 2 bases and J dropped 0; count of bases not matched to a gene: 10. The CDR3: CASSLTGQGPSISGANVLTF. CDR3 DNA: TGTGCCAGCAGCTTAACGGGACAGGGGCCATCGATCTCTGGGGCCAACGTCCTGACTTTC.

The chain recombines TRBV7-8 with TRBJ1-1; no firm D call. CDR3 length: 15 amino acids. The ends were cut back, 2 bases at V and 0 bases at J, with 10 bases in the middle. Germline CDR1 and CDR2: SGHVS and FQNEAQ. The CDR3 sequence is CASSLFRSLNTEAFF. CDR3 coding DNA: TGTGCCAGCAGCTTATTTCGGTCCCTGAACACTGAAGCTTTCTTT.

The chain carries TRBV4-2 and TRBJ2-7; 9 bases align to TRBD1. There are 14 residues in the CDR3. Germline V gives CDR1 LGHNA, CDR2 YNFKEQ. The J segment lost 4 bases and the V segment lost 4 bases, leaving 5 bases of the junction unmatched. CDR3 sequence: CASSPEGQGYEQYF. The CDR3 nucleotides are TGTGCCAGCAGCCCCGAGGGACAGGGTTACGAGCAGTACTTC.